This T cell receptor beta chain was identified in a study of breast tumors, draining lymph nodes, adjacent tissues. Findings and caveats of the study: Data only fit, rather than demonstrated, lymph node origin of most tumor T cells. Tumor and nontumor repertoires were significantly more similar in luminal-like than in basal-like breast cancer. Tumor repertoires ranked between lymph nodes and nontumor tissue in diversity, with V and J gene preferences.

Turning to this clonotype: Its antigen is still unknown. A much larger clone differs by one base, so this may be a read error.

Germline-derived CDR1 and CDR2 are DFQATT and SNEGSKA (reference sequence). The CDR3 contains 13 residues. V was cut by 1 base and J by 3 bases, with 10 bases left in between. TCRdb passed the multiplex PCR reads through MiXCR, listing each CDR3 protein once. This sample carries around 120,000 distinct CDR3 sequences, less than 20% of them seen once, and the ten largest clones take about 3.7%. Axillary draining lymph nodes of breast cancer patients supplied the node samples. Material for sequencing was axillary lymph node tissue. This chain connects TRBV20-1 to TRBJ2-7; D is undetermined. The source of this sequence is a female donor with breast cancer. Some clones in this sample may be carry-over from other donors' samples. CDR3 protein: CSARGQSLYEQYF. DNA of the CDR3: TGCAGTGCTAGAGGCCAGAGTCTCTACGAGCAGTACTTC.